The 30 T cell receptor beta chains below come from one sample, sequenced in a study of blood T cell repertoires in COVID-19. Using immunoSEQ multiplex PCR, the repertoire was profiled, and TCRdb retains in-frame clones only, with some absent. The repertoire has around 70,000 clones, around 86% of them found once; the top ten carry under 13%. Sequencing used peripheral blood. The source is a woman aged 18-29 years with acute or convalescent COVID-19.

On this clone itself: The sample holds other DNA sequences that translate to the same CDR3. The chain carries TRBV6-2 or TRBV6-3 and TRBJ2-3; either TRBD1 or TRBD2 may supply D (5 bases each). The CDR3 contains 14 residues. V lost 6 bases, J lost 4 bases, and 14 bases lay in between. The germline V gene encodes CDR1 MNHEY and CDR2 SVGEGT. Here the CDR3 DNA reads TGTGCCAGCAGCCCGGGGCACCCCGCAGATACGCAGTATTTT. It is translated as CASSPGHPADTQYF.

The V gene is TRBV28, the J gene TRBJ1-5, with a weak D call TRBD1 (6 bases). Looked up from germline, CDR1 is MDHEN and CDR2 is SYDVKM. The CDR3 runs 16 residues. V was clipped by 5 bases and J by 0 bases, with 14 bases between them. This chain's CDR3 is CASSGDQGYSNQPQHF. DNA for the CDR3: TGTGCCAGCAGTGGGGACCAGGGGTATAGCAATCAGCCCCAGCATTTT.

This clone was picked up a small number of times. The V gene is TRBV12-5, the J gene TRBJ1-5; D ambiguous. V lost 1 base, J lost 5 bases, and 6 bases lay in between. The CDR3 is 13 amino acids. CDR1 LGHNT and CDR2 FRNRAP come from the germline V gene. The CDR3 loop is CASGLDRDQPQHF. The CDR3 nucleotides are TGTGCTAGTGGTTTGGATCGCGATCAGCCCCAGCATTTT.

The V and J genes are TRBV27 and TRBJ1-5; 7 nucleotides match TRBD1. The germline gives CDR1 MNHEY, CDR2 SMNVEV (reference sequence). The CDR3 is 16 amino acids. With 5 bases clipped from V and 3 bases from J, the junction kept 10 bases outside the gene matches. The chain's CDR3 is CASSASGGSFNQPQHF. As DNA, the CDR3 is TGTGCCAGCAGTGCCTCAGGGGGGTCATTCAATCAGCCCCAGCATTTT.

The chain carries TRBV10-1 and TRBJ1-1, with D possibly matching TRBD1 (5 bases). This CDR3 comprises 13 residues. V gave up 4 bases and J gave up 1 base, with 7 bases separating them. Germline CDR1 and CDR2: WNHNN and SYGVQD (reference sequence). Here the CDR3 reads CASSGGGNTEAFF. For the CDR3, the DNA is TGCGCCAGCAGTGGCGGGGGGAACACTGAAGCTTTCTTT.

The rearrangement joins TRBV30 to TRBJ2-3; the match to TRBD2 covers 7 bases. Unmatched junction bases numbered 6, after V lost 0 bases and J lost 3 bases. The germline gives CDR1 GTSNPN, CDR2 SVGIG (reference sequence). The CDR3 length is 15 residues. The chain's CDR3 is CAWSVGGFGTDTQYF. CDR3 DNA sequence: TGTGCCTGGAGTGTCGGGGGGTTCGGGACAGATACGCAGTATTTT.

This chain joins TRBV10-3 and TRBJ1-1, with 7 nucleotides matching TRBD1. Unmatched junction bases numbered 0, after V lost 0 bases and J lost 2 bases. This CDR3 comprises 14 residues. Germline V gene data show CDR1 as ENHRY and CDR2 as SYGVKD. The CDR3 DNA reads TGTGCCATCAGTGAGTCAGGGGGCAACACTGAAGCTTTCTTT. It translates to CAISESGGNTEAFF.

The chain uses TRBV9 and TRBJ1-1; TRBD1 is a possible D gene (5 bases). The CDR3 sequence is 14 residues long. V was clipped by 0 bases and J by 7 bases, with 13 bases between them. Germline CDR1 and CDR2: SGDLS and YYNGEE. CDR3 in amino acids: CASSVGEGGVEAFF. CDR3 coding DNA: TGTGCCAGCAGCGTAGGGGAAGGAGGGGTTGAAGCTTTCTTT.

The table lists this clone with a few counts. One junction end disagrees with the germline gene, perhaps due to a read error. The chain uses TRBV5-5 and TRBJ2-7; D may be TRBD2 (5 bases). The CDR3 is made up of 14 amino acids. Germline values: CDR1 SGHKS, CDR2 YYEKEE (reference sequence). The CDR3 coding sequence is TGTGCCAGCAGCTTATATCTGACGAAGGACGCCGGGAACTTC. As protein: CASSLYLTKDAGNF.

A single count supports this clone. CDR3 in DNA: TGTGCCAGCTCACTCGGACAGTCCCCTAACTATGGCTACACCTTC. Translation: CASSLGQSPNYGYTF. V and J are TRBV18 and TRBJ1-2; D is possibly TRBD1 (6 bases). Germline V gives CDR1 KGHSH, CDR2 LQKENI. The CDR3 length is 15 residues. V was pared by 4 bases and J by 0 bases, with 12 bases between.

The J gene is TRBJ2-2, the V gene TRBV27, with TRBD2 identical over 7 bases. The CDR3 contains 18 residues. Germline assignment: CDR1 MNHEY and CDR2 SMNVEV (reference sequence). V lost 4 bases to trimming and J lost 2 bases; unmatched junction nucleotides: 13. The DNA for the CDR3 is TGTGCCAGCAGTTGGATGGGGGGGAGGCGAGGAAACACCGGGGAGCTGTTTTTT. It is translated as CASSWMGGRRGNTGELFF.

V usage is TRBV27 and J usage is TRBJ1-6, with no clear D. The CDR3 totals 15 residues. The V gene's germline CDR1 is MNHEY and CDR2 SMNVEV (reference sequence). Trimming took off 7 bases at V and 9 bases at J, with 19 bases between the two ends. The CDR3 sequence is CASKVSGPGGSPLHF. CDR3 coding DNA: TGTGCCAGCAAGGTATCAGGACCGGGAGGTTCACCCCTCCACTTT.

This clone was observed a single time. This rearrangement joins TRBV23-1 to TRBJ2-5; the match to TRBD2 covers 14 bases. TRBV23-1 has ORF status, its function being uncertain. With V trimmed by 10 bases and J by 4 bases, 23 bases remained unmatched. CDR3 length equals 20 residues. CDR3 loop: CANIPLSLTSGREKRETQYF. The CDR3 DNA is TGCGCCAACATTCCTTTGAGTCTGACTAGCGGGAGGGAGAAGAGAGAGACCCAGTACTTC.

The count of this clone is one. The chain uses TRBV27 and TRBJ2-7; TRBD1 matches at 8 bases. CDR1 MNHEY and CDR2 SMNVEV come from the germline V gene (reference sequence). The CDR3 totals 18 residues. V lost 4 bases to trimming and J lost 3 bases; unmatched junction nucleotides: 17. This CDR3 reads CASSSARGPAVGIYEQYF. CDR3 nucleotides: TGTGCCAGCAGTTCTGCCAGGGGGCCCGCGGTGGGCATCTACGAGCAGTACTTC.

The DNA of the CDR3 is TGTGCCAGCAGCCGCGGGGTTTATGGCTACACCTTC. This encodes CASSRGVYGYTF. The chain employs TRBV7-2 and TRBJ1-2, with D uncertain. The CDR3 is 12 amino acids. The V gene's germline CDR1 is SGHTA and CDR2 FQGNSA. The V gene lost 5 bases and the J gene lost 5 bases, with 9 bases spanning the gap.

The chain couples TRBV5-1 to TRBJ1-2; D is uncertain. This CDR3 spans 13 amino acids. V lost 4 bases and J 13 bases, leaving 20 bases between the germline ends. CDR1 is SGHRS, CDR2 YFSETQ, per germline. The CDR3 spells CASSPFTPDQVTF. DNA for the CDR3: TGCGCCAGCAGCCCGTTTACGCCCGACCAGGTCACCTTC.

The J gene is TRBJ2-7, the V gene TRBV7-9, with TRBD1 matching over 7 bases. CDR3 length: 13 residues. V was pared by 5 bases and J by 2 bases, with 3 bases of the junction left unmatched. The germline V gene encodes CDR1 SEHNR and CDR2 FQNEAQ (reference sequence). CDR3 DNA sequence: TGTGCCAGCAGCACGGGACAGACCTACGAGCAGTACTTC. It is translated as CASSTGQTYEQYF.

The rearrangement joins TRBV25-1 to TRBJ1-2; TRBD1 matches 7 bases. J was trimmed by 2 bases and V by 4 bases; bases with no gene match: 7. This CDR3 spans 15 amino acids. Germline CDR1 MGHDK, CDR2 SYGVNS. In nucleotides, the CDR3 is TGTGCCAGCAGTGGGATAGGACAGGTGAACTATGGCTACACCTTC. It specifies CASSGIGQVNYGYTF.

The rearrangement uses TRBV5-1 and TRBJ2-1; TRBD1 is a possible D gene (6 bases). Trimming stripped 3 bases from V and 5 bases from J, with 21 bases between. CDR3 length: 17 residues. Germline-derived CDR1 and CDR2 are SGHRS and YFSETQ. The CDR3 nucleotides read TGCGCCAGCAGCTCCGGGTTGGGGACACTAGAAAACAATGAGCAGTTCTTC. It specifies CASSSGLGTLENNEQFF.

The rearrangement links TRBV11-2 to TRBJ1-4; 8 bases are a match to TRBD1. CDR1 is SGHAT and CDR2 is FQNNGV in the germline V gene. The CDR3 has 17 residues. J was trimmed by 3 bases and V by 2 bases; bases with no gene match: 8. Written as DNA, the CDR3 is TGTGCCAGCAGCTTATATCAGGGGGCCGGGCCTAATGAAAAACTGTTTTTT. Encoded protein: CASSLYQGAGPNEKLFF.

This chain connects TRBV5-1 to TRBJ1-6; 9 bases are shared with TRBD1. CDR1 and CDR2 (germline): SGHRS, YFSETQ. This CDR3 contains 15 residues. J lost 10 bases, V lost 0 bases, and 5 bases had no gene match. The CDR3 sequence: CASSLERTGESPLHF. The DNA for the CDR3 is TGCGCCAGCAGCTTGGAGAGGACAGGGGAATCACCCCTCCACTTT. The full variable domain, rest sourced from reference TRBV5-1 and TRBJ1-6, is KAGVTQTPRYLIKTRGQQVTLSCSPISGHRSVSWYQQTPGQGLQFLFEYFSETQRNKGNFPGRFSGRQFSNSRSEMNVSTLELGDSALYLCASSLERTGESPLHFGNGTRLTVT.

This sequence joins TRBV5-1 and TRBJ2-3; D possibly uses TRBD1 or TRBD2 (5 bases each). The CDR3 length is 16 residues. The germline V gene has CDR1 SGHRS and CDR2 YFSETQ. The germline V and J ends were trimmed by 7 bases and 1 base, with 19 bases remaining between them. The CDR3 sequence is CASRVGPLGGTDTQYF. The CDR3, as DNA: TGCGCCAGCCGCGTGGGACCGTTAGGAGGCACAGATACGCAGTATTTT. The full variable domain, with the rest looked up from reference TRBV5-1 and TRBJ2-3, is KAGVTQTPRYLIKTRGQQVTLSCSPISGHRSVSWYQQTPGQGLQFLFEYFSETQRNKGNFPGRFSGRQFSNSRSEMNVSTLELGDSALYLCASRVGPLGGTDTQYFGPGTRLTVL.

This clone has only one observation. J is TRBJ2-5 and V is TRBV7-6; 8 nucleotides align to TRBD1. Trimming removed 4 bases from V and 5 bases from J; junction bases left unmatched: 15. There are 17 residues in the CDR3. CDR1 and CDR2 (germline): SGHVS, FNYEAQ. The CDR3 DNA sequence: TGTGCCAGCAGCTATACCCCGGGGCCCAACAGGGGGGAGACCCAGTACTTC. The encoded protein is CASSYTPGPNRGETQYF.

Worth noting for this clone: Other DNA sequences from this sample encode an identical CDR3 as well. The chain couples TRBV28 to TRBJ1-1, with 9 bases fitting TRBD1. V gave up 5 bases and J gave up 5 bases; unmatched junction bases: 3. The CDR3 is 13 amino acids. CDR1 and CDR2 from the germline V gene are MDHEN and SYDVKM. The CDR3, as DNA: TGTGCCAGCAGTCGGGACAGGGTTACTGAAGCTTTCTTT. Translated: CASSRDRVTEAFF.

This clone was seen only a few times. The rearrangement links TRBV30 to TRBJ1-1, with 7 bases identical to TRBD1. CDR1 and CDR2 from the germline V gene are GTSNPN and SVGIG (reference sequence). The ends lost 3 bases at V and 1 base at J; junction bases unmatched: 5. CDR3 length equals 14 residues. CDR3 amino acids: CAWSLTGTNTEAFF. CDR3 bases: TGTGCCTGGAGCTTGACAGGGACGAACACTGAAGCTTTCTTT.

The DNA for the CDR3 is TGTGCCAGCAGGACGGGGCTGGGGGCTAGCACAGATACGCAGTATTTT. As protein: CASRTGLGASTDTQYF. The rearrangement joins TRBV2 to TRBJ2-3; D perhaps matches TRBD1 (6 bases). CDR1 and CDR2 from the germline V gene are SNHLY and FYNNEI. V was shortened by 6 bases and J by 0 bases, with 16 bases between the two germline ends. This CDR3 is 16 amino acids long.

The chain joins TRBV3-1 (or the pseudogene TRBV3-2) to TRBJ2-7; 8 bases line up with TRBD2. CDR1 is LGHDT, CDR2 YNNKEL, per germline (reference sequence). The CDR3 totals 13 residues. The V segment lost 8 bases and the J segment 3 bases; nucleotides outside the gene matches: 6. The DNA of the CDR3 is TGTGCCAGCCCGACTAGCGAAAGCTACGAGCAGTACTTC. Translating gives CASPTSESYEQYF.

This chain uses TRBV2 with TRBJ1-1; TRBD1 agrees at 9 bases. Unmatched junction bases numbered 8, after V lost 3 bases and J lost 3 bases. CDR3 length equals 16 residues. Germline CDR1 reads SNHLY; CDR2 reads FYNNEI. The CDR3 DNA follows: TGTGCCAGCAGTGACGGACAGGGGTATAGCGACACTGAAGCTTTCTTT. Amino acid sequence: CASSDGQGYSDTEAFF.

The rearrangement uses TRBV6-2 or TRBV6-3 and TRBJ1-5, with a tentative D call TRBD1 (6 bases). Trimming removed 0 bases at V and 3 bases at J, with 18 bases between. The CDR3 is 18 amino acids. Germline V gene sequence: CDR1 MNHEY, CDR2 SVGEGT. The CDR3 is CASSYSAHTGTINQPQHF. The CDR3 nucleotides are TGTGCCAGCAGTTACTCGGCTCACACCGGGACAATCAATCAGCCCCAGCATTTT.

The rearrangement joins TRBV11-2 to TRBJ2-1, with D maybe TRBD1 (8 bases). The CDR3 is 15 amino acids. V gave up 5 bases and J gave up 9 bases, with 20 bases separating them. Germline CDR1 reads SGHAT; CDR2 reads FQNNGV. CDR3 region: CASSPVGGGQVEQFF. DNA of the CDR3: TGTGCCAGCAGCCCGGTGGGGGGGGGACAGGTTGAGCAGTTCTTC.